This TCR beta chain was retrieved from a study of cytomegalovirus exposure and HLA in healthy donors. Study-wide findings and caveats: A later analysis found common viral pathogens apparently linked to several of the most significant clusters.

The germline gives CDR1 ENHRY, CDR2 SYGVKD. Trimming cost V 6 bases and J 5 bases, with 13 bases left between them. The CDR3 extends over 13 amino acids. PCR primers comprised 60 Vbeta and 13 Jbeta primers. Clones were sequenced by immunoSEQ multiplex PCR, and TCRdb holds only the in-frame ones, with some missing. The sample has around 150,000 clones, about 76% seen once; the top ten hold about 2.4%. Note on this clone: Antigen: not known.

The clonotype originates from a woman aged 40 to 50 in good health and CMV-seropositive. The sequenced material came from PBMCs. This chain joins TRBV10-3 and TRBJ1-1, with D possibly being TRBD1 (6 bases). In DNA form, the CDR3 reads TGTGCCATCAGGGAGGGGACATGGACTGAAGCTTTCTTT. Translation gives CAIREGTWTEAFF.